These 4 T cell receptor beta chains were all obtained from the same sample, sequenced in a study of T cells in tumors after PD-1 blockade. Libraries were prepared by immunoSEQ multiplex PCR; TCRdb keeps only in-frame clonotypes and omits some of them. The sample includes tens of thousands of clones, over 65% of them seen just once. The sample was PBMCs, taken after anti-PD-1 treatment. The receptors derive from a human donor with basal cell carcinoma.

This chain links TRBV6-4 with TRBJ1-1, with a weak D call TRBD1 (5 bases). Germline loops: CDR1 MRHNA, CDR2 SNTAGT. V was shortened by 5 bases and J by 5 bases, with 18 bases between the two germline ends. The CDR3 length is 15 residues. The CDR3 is CASSPGTTWGTEAFF. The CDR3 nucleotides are TGTGCCAGCAGTCCAGGGACCACATGGGGAACTGAAGCTTTCTTT.

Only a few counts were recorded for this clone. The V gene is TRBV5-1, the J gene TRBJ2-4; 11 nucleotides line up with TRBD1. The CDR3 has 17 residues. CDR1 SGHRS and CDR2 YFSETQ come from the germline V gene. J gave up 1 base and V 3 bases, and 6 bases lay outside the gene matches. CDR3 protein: CASSWTGGAEAKNIQYF. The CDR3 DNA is TGCGCCAGCAGCTGGACAGGGGGCGCTGAGGCCAAAAACATTCAGTACTTC.

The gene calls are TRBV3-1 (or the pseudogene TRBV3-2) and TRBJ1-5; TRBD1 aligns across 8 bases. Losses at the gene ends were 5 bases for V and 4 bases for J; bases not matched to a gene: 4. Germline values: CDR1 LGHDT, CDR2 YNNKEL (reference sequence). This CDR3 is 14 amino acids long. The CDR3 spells CASSFGQGNQPQHF. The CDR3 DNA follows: TGTGCCAGCAGCTTTGGACAGGGTAATCAGCCCCAGCATTTT.

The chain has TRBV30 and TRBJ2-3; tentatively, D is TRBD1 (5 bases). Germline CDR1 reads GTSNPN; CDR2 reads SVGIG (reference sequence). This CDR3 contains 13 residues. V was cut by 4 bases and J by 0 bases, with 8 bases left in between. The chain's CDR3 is CAWKGRSTDTQYF. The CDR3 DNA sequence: TGTGCCTGGAAGGGGCGGAGCACAGATACGCAGTATTTT.